This T cell receptor (beta chain) is drawn from a study of shared clonotypes between healthy human individuals. Repertoires were generated with immunoSEQ multiplex PCR, while TCRdb's copy carries only in-frame clones and drops some. Counted here are 1,400,000 or so clones, 97% to 99% occurring once; the ten biggest clones make up 0.3% to 0.45%. V dropped 4 bases and J dropped 0 bases, with 15 bases sitting between them. This CDR3 is 16 amino acids long. Germline V gene sequence: CDR1 ENHRY, CDR2 SYGVKD. The V call is TRBV10-3, the J call TRBJ2-5; a possible D gene is TRBD1 (5 bases). The source is a man under 40 in good health. The specimen sequenced was naive CD4+ T cells sorted from blood. Documented subset: CD45RA+ positively selected. DNA for the CDR3: TGTGCCATCAGTGCGGAGCAGGGCTCGTACCAAGAGACCCAGTACTTC. Translating it yields CAISAEQGSYQETQYF.